Here is one T cell receptor beta chain with its context. It was genomic DNA that served as the template for profiling TCR beta VDJ and CDR3. MiXCR was run by TCRdb on the reads, yielding one entry per CDR3 protein. The table includes about 210,000 distinct CDR3 sequences, 34% detected once. The sample originates from a study of CD8+CD57+ T cells in acquired aplastic anemia. The V gene end was trimmed by 1 base and the J gene end by 0 bases; junction bases not matched to a gene: 5. This CDR3 region has 17 residues. Germline loops: CDR1 SQVTM, CDR2 ANQGSEA. The sequenced sample consisted of sorted CD4+, CD8+, or CD8+CD57+ T cells (not recorded which) from PBMCs. The genes are TRBV29-1 and TRBJ2-5, with TRBD2 matching 13 bases. This receptor was identified in a human donor in good health, serving as a control. The CDR3 loop is CSVEAPTSGGNQETQYF. In nucleotides, the CDR3 is TGCAGCGTTGAAGCCCCGACTAGCGGGGGGAACCAAGAGACCCAGTACTTC.